This T cell receptor beta chain was recorded in a study of OX40 agonist ivuxolimab in advanced cancers. In the study overall: While on treatment, patients had intravenous ivuxolimab at 0.01 to 10 mg/kg every 2 weeks. From roughly 20 to 85 years was the age range, with a mean of around 60 years, and roughly 80% were male. Regarding the study as a whole: Averaging showed that CD8+ T cells had more expanded clones than CD4+ did.

The V end was cut by 1 base, the J end by 4 bases, with 13 bases between. Germline V gene data show CDR1 as MDHEN and CDR2 as SYDVKM. The CDR3 has 15 amino acids. The data were produced by immunoSEQ multiplex PCR, yet TCRdb's version contains in-frame clones alone and is incomplete. The sample includes tens of thousands of clones, more than 85% of them seen just once. As regards this clone: The antigen remains unidentified.

The chain has TRBV28 and TRBJ1-1, with D possibly TRBD1 on 5 matching bases. The receptor's source is an adult with an advanced solid tumor such as melanoma, head and neck, liver or kidney cancer. The sequences come from CD4+ or CD8+ T cells sorted from blood, collected in a trial of the OX40 agonist ivuxolimab. The CDR3, as DNA: TGTGCCAGCAGTTTATCCGGGGCGTTGGGCACTGAAGCTTTCTTT. Protein sequence: CASSLSGALGTEAFF.